Following are 9 T cell receptor beta chains from one sample sequenced in a study of B cell selection in AIRE deficiency. TCRdb keeps only in-frame clones here, not all; method: immunoSEQ multiplex PCR. The sample lists tens of thousands of clones; 97% were seen once. Conventional CD4 T cells were sorted as CD4+CD127+ cells. The specimen sequenced was conventional CD4+ T cells sorted from PBMCs. These TCRs come from a human donor with AIRE deficiency.

The chain carries TRBV28 and TRBJ2-7; D remains unclear. V was clipped by 6 bases and J by 3 bases, with 6 bases between them. Germline V lookup: CDR1 MDHEN, CDR2 SYDVKM. The CDR3 consists of 11 residues. The CDR3 bases are TGTGCCAGCAGGTATTACTACGAGCAGTACTTC. Its protein is CASRYYYEQYF.

The CDR3, as DNA: TGCGCCAGCAGCCAAGATAAATCGCGGGGGCCCTCCTACGAGCAGTACTTC. Translation gives CASSQDKSRGPSYEQYF. The chain combines TRBV4-3 with TRBJ2-7, with D perhaps matching TRBD2 (7 bases). Trimming took off 0 bases at V and 0 bases at J, with 15 bases between the two ends. CDR1 LGHNA and CDR2 YSLEER come from the germline V gene. This CDR3 spans 17 amino acids.

The J gene is TRBJ2-7, the V gene TRBV5-1; 8 positions match TRBD1. The CDR3 is 15 amino acids. The trim removed 4 bases at V and 3 bases at J, leaving 9 bases unmatched. Germline CDR1 reads SGHRS; CDR2 reads YFSETQ. Written as DNA, the CDR3 is TGCGCCAGCAGCCTAGTAGGGACAGGCCTCTACGAGCAGTACTTC. Translation: CASSLVGTGLYEQYF.

J is TRBJ2-3 and V is TRBV6-9; 11 bases line up with TRBD2. J gave up 4 bases and V 3 bases, and 3 bases lay outside the gene matches. In germline, CDR1 is MNHGY, CDR2 SVAAGI. This CDR3 region has 15 residues. CDR3 sequence: CASSYLSGRADTQYF. The CDR3 DNA sequence: TGTGCCAGCAGTTACCTTAGCGGGAGGGCAGATACGCAGTATTTT.

The chain combines TRBV11-2 with TRBJ2-7, with TRBD2 matching over 7 bases. Germline lookup yields CDR1 SGHAT and CDR2 FQNNGV. Trimming at V came to 3 bases and at J to 0 bases, leaving 11 bases not matched to a gene. The length of the CDR3 is 17 residues. CDR3 coding DNA: TGTGCCAGCAGCTTCGCGGGAGCTACCCTCAGCTCCTACGAGCAGTACTTC. Translated, it gives CASSFAGATLSSYEQYF.

The chain carries TRBV7-8 and TRBJ2-4; no clear D. V was clipped by 0 bases and J by 6 bases, with 12 bases between them. The germline V gene has CDR1 SGHVS and CDR2 FQNEAQ. CDR3 length equals 15 residues. In DNA, the CDR3 is TGTGCCAGCAGCTTAGCGGGCAATCGAGGAAACATTCAGTACTTC. The encoded protein is CASSLAGNRGNIQYF.

The chain carries TRBV28 and TRBJ1-3, with 9 positions matching TRBD1. CDR3 length: 15 residues. CDR1 is MDHEN, CDR2 SYDVKM, per germline. The V gene end was trimmed by 6 bases and the J gene end by 1 base; junction bases not matched to a gene: 4. CDR3 sequence reads: CASSPGQGSGNTIYF. CDR3 sequence (DNA): TGTGCCAGCAGCCCCGGACAGGGGTCTGGAAACACCATATATTTT.

The CDR3 spells CASSFPRDSYEQYF. In nucleotides, the CDR3 is TGTGCCAGCAGTTTTCCTCGGGACTCCTACGAGCAGTACTTC. The rearrangement uses TRBV28 and TRBJ2-7; D perhaps matches TRBD2 (5 bases). The CDR3 contains 14 residues. V gave up 3 bases and J gave up 0 bases, with 9 bases separating them. Germline V gives CDR1 MDHEN, CDR2 SYDVKM.

The rearrangement uses TRBV7-9 and TRBJ2-1; D remains ambiguous. The CDR3 loop spans 13 amino acids. Per germline, CDR1 SEHNR and CDR2 FQNEAQ (reference sequence). V lost 5 bases to trimming and J lost 4 bases, with 9 bases between them. Here the CDR3 DNA reads TGTGCCAGCAGCCCAAAGGGTTACAATGAGCAGTTCTTC. Its translation is CASSPKGYNEQFF. Full variable domain (outside the CDR3, taken from reference TRBV7-9 and TRBJ2-1): DTGVSQNPRHKITKRGQNVTFRCDPISEHNRLYWYRQTLGQGPEFLTYFQNEAQLEKSRLLSDRFSAERPKGSFSTLEIQRTEQGDSAMYLCASSPKGYNEQFFGPGTRLTVL.